This is a list of T cell receptor beta chains from one sample in a study of cytomegalovirus exposure and HLA in healthy donors. Clones were sequenced by immunoSEQ multiplex PCR, and TCRdb holds only the in-frame ones, with some missing. The sample consists of around 150,000 clones, about 85% of them appearing once. The sample was PBMCs. The receptors here all came from a man aged 18 to 35 in good health and CMV-seronegative. CDR3s include the opening cysteine and the closing phenylalanine or tryptophan. D genes are given only for firm matches. Clone size, where shown, is once, few, many, or a class for clones that have expanded.

clone size: -
V gene: TRBV6-1
D gene: -
J gene: TRBJ2-7
CDR3 DNA: TGTGCCAGCAGCCTTCTAGGCGAGCAGTACTTC
CDR3 protein: CASSLLGEQYF

clone size: few
V gene: TRBV27
D gene: -
J gene: TRBJ2-7
CDR3 DNA: TGTGCCAGCAGTTTACGGGGGGCCCACGAGCAGTACTTC
CDR3 protein: CASSLRGAHEQYF

clone size: -
V gene: TRBV6-6
D gene: -
J gene: TRBJ2-7
CDR3 DNA: TGTGCCAGCTGGGGGGAAGCCTACGAGCAGTACTTC
CDR3 protein: CASWGEAYEQYF

clone size: -
V gene: TRBV6-1
D gene: -
J gene: TRBJ1-5
CDR3 DNA: TGTGCCAGCAGTGAACAGGGGCATCAGCCCCAGCATTTT
CDR3 protein: CASSEQGHQPQHF

clone size: -
V gene: TRBV7-9
D gene: TRBD2
J gene: TRBJ2-1
CDR3 DNA: TGTGCCAGCAGCCGACCGGCTAGCGGGGGGCCCGATGAGCAGTTCTTC
CDR3 protein: CASSRPASGGPDEQFF

clone size: -
V gene: TRBV29-1
D gene: -
J gene: TRBJ1-4
CDR3 DNA: TGCAGCGTTGGGGGCAGGGATAATGAAAAACTGTTTTTT
CDR3 protein: CSVGGRDNEKLFF

clone size: -
V gene: TRBV9
D gene: -
J gene: TRBJ1-1
CDR3 DNA: TGTGCCAGCAGTCCGGGGAACACTGAAGCTTTCTTT
CDR3 protein: CASSPGNTEAFF

clone size: -
V gene: TRBV9
D gene: -
J gene: TRBJ2-5
CDR3 DNA: TGTGCCAGCAGCGTAGCGCCGGGGTCTGGGGAGACCCAGTACTTC
CDR3 protein: CASSVAPGSGETQYF

clone size: -
V gene: TRBV10-3
D gene: -
J gene: TRBJ2-7
CDR3 DNA: TGTGCCATCAGGGACGGGACTTCCTACGAGCAGTACTTC
CDR3 protein: CAIRDGTSYEQYF

clone size: -
V gene: TRBV5-1
D gene: -
J gene: TRBJ1-2
CDR3 DNA: TGCGCCAGCAGCTTGGGCGGGTTCGATGGCTACACCTTC
CDR3 protein: CASSLGGFDGYTF

clone size: once
V gene: TRBV4-3
D gene: -
J gene: TRBJ2-1
CDR3 DNA: TGCGCCAGCAGCCAATTAGCGGTAGCCTACAATGAGCAGTTCTTC
CDR3 protein: CASSQLAVAYNEQFF

clone size: -
V gene: TRBV6-6
D gene: TRBD1
J gene: TRBJ1-2
CDR3 DNA: TGTGCCAGCAGTACAGGGGCTCCTGGCTACACCTTC
CDR3 protein: CASSTGAPGYTF

clone size: -
V gene: TRBV28
D gene: TRBD1
J gene: TRBJ2-7
CDR3 DNA: TGTGCCAGCAGTCCTAGGGACAGGGGGTTCTCCGAGCAGTACTTC
CDR3 protein: CASSPRDRGFSEQYF